This T cell receptor beta chain was sequenced during a study of T-cell reconstitution after alpha-beta-depleted transplantation in children. Findings and limits, study-wide: Once a year had passed after transplant, T-cell counts and diversity came mostly from newly produced T cells. Surviving recipient T cells and thymic progenitors produced the high day-60 TCRbeta diversity seen in some patients. Expanded graft clones, several hundred of them, were reportedly the source of alpha-beta T cells about two months after transplant.

This clonotype was found a few times. What it binds is unknown. Unique molecular identifiers were incorporated into the prepared TCRbeta library. TCRdb redid the calling of the PCR reads with MiXCR, one entry per CDR3 protein. Of over 200,000 distinct CDR3 sequences detected, under 20% appear once; the ten largest clones hold 43%. The ends were cut back, 5 bases at V and 2 bases at J, with 16 bases in the middle. Germline assignment: CDR1 SEHNR and CDR2 FQNEAQ (reference sequence). The CDR3 loop spans 16 amino acids. This specimen was PBMCs, mostly from graft donor cells, taken 360 days after TCRalphabeta/CD19-depleted stem cell transplant. The gene calls are TRBV7-9 and TRBJ1-5, with a possible D match to TRBD1 (5 bases). This receptor was obtained from a male patient between 2 and 10 years old who had a stem cell transplant for acute lymphoblastic leukemia, so the T cells may come from the graft donor. The CDR3 here is CASSRDIGTGNQPQHF. The CDR3 DNA reads TGTGCCAGCAGCCGAGACATAGGGACGGGCAATCAGCCCCAGCATTTT.